The present T cell receptor (beta chain) was sequenced within a study of cytomegalovirus exposure and HLA in healthy donors. Study-level results: Many donors carried some public TCRs, although rarity characterized most TCR sequences. The study recorded some 160 TCR beta chains that were cytomegalovirus-associated.

Concerning this clone: Its antigen is not known.

Measured with immunoSEQ multiplex PCR; TCRdb has only the in-frame clones, and not every one. Of roughly 200,000 clones in the sample, around nine tenths are singletons; the top ten hold 7.2%. The sequence came from a man aged 30-40 years in good health and CMV-seropositive. What was sequenced was PBMCs.

Here the CDR3 DNA reads TGTGCCTGGAACCCTCGACGGGGCATGAACACTGAAGCTTTCTTT. Translating gives CAWNPRRGMNTEAFF. The chain combines TRBV30 with TRBJ1-1; D might be TRBD1 (5 bases). Germline V gives CDR1 GTSNPN, CDR2 SVGIG (reference sequence). The CDR3 is 15 amino acids. The ends were cut back, 4 bases at V and 0 bases at J, with 15 bases in the middle.